This T cell receptor beta chain was identified in a study of blood T cell repertoires in COVID-19. Study information: Donors in the United States, Italy and Spain gave samples during acute or convalescent COVID-19. From T cells, B-cell-depleted T cells, or PBMCs came the material, which was cDNA or gDNA.

Original analysis: Reference gene primer amplification yielded estimated nucleated cell counts. Generated by immunoSEQ multiplex PCR, the TCRdb table keeps only in-frame clones and is missing some. The D gene and trimming were derived from the DNA, and the V and J assignments and clone size from that table. The top ten clones hold about an eighth of a sample with tens of thousands of clones, around 80% of them seen once. The TCR comes from a woman aged 80 or over with acute or convalescent COVID-19. Material: peripheral blood.

CDR3 DNA sequence: TGTGCCAGCAGCCTTGGTAGCGGGCAATCAGATACGCAGTATTTT. It specifies CASSLGSGQSDTQYF. J is TRBJ2-3 and V is TRBV7-9; TRBD2 agrees at 7 bases. This CDR3 spans 15 amino acids. Germline CDR1 and CDR2: SEHNR and FQNEAQ (reference sequence). V lost 5 bases, J lost 4 bases, and 9 bases stayed unmatched.